These 26 T cell receptor beta chains share one sample of origin, sequenced in a study of blood T cell repertoires in COVID-19 (dated by TCRdb to the early 2020s). The library was generated by the immunoSEQ multiplex PCR assay. TCRdb took over this immuneACCESS table, retaining in-frame rearrangements with V and J assigned. Such tables are incomplete; in checked studies, under half of the missing clones stem from an unresolved V gene, and the remainder is unexplained. This sample holds approximately 190,000 clones; 86% were observed only once. Roughly 24% of the sample comes from the top ten. The sample was PBMCs or T cells enriched from blood (not recorded which). All receptors derive from a middle-aged woman in a cohort exposed to, infected with or recovered from COVID-19 (not recorded which).

The chain is built from TRBV29-1 and TRBJ1-2; tentatively, D is TRBD1 (5 bases). The CDR3 runs to 13 residues. Trimming removed 4 bases at V and 4 bases at J, with 13 bases between. Germline CDR1 reads SQVTM; CDR2 reads ANQGSEA. CDR3 DNA: TGCAGCGTTGGGGCCCGGGGGTCCTATGGCTACACCTTC. Amino acid sequence: CSVGARGSYGYTF.

This sequence joins TRBV13 and TRBJ1-2; 7 bases align to TRBD1. There are 16 residues in the CDR3. Germline loops: CDR1 PRHDT, CDR2 FYEKMQ (reference sequence). With V trimmed by 3 bases and J by 6 bases, 13 bases remained unmatched. The CDR3 coding sequence is TGTGCCAGCAGCTTCTCCCCGGGACAGAGGATTCATGGCTACACCTTC. As protein: CASSFSPGQRIHGYTF. Full variable domain (outside the CDR3, taken from reference TRBV13 and TRBJ1-2): AAGVIQSPRHLIKEKRETATLKCYPIPRHDTVYWYQQGPGQDPQFLISFYEKMQSDKGSIPDRFSAQQFSDYHSELNMSSLELGDSALYFCASSFSPGQRIHGYTFGSGTRLTVV.

The chain combines TRBV27 with TRBJ1-1, with TRBD1 identical over 8 bases. V lost 5 bases to trimming and J lost 6 bases; unmatched junction nucleotides: 8. Germline V gives CDR1 MNHEY, CDR2 SMNVEV (reference sequence). This CDR3 has 14 residues. The CDR3 DNA is TGTGCCAGCAGTATGGACAGGGATGGTCCTGAAGCTTTCTTT. Amino acids: CASSMDRDGPEAFF.

Written as DNA, the CDR3 is TGTGCCAGCAGCTTTAGCGGGAGGGGCCCTTCCGAGCAGTACTTC. Residues: CASSFSGRGPSEQYF. This chain links TRBV7-2 with TRBJ2-7; 11 bases map to TRBD2. Unmatched junction bases numbered 7, after V lost 3 bases and J lost 6 bases. This CDR3 spans 15 amino acids. The germline V gene has CDR1 SGHTA and CDR2 FQGNSA.

The genes are TRBV15 and TRBJ2-6; D possibly corresponds to TRBD2 (5 bases). The V end was cut by 5 bases, the J end by 0 bases, with 8 bases between. The CDR3 has 15 amino acids. Germline lookup yields CDR1 LNHNV and CDR2 YYDKDF (reference sequence). CDR3 in DNA: TGTGCCACCAGCCCTCGGGACTCTGGGGCCAACGTCCTGACTTTC. This sequence encodes CATSPRDSGANVLTF.

The DNA of the CDR3 is TGTGCCAGCAGCCAAGCCTCGAAATATAGCAATCAGCCCCAGCATTTT. Its translation: CASSQASKYSNQPQHF. The J gene is TRBJ1-5, the V gene TRBV5-5; D not certain. V shed 4 bases and J shed 0 bases, with 14 bases lying between them. Germline CDR1 and CDR2: SGHKS and YYEKEE (reference sequence). The CDR3 has 16 residues. Together with reference TRBV5-5 and TRBJ1-5, the CDR3 gives the full variable domain: DAGVTQSPTHLIKTRGQQVTLRCSPISGHKSVSWYQQVLGQGPQFIFQYYEKEERGRGNFPDRFSARQFPNYSSELNVNALLLGDSALYLCASSQASKYSNQPQHFGDGTRLSIL.

The V call is TRBV2, the J call TRBJ1-1, with a tentative D call TRBD1 (6 bases). The CDR3 has 14 residues. Trimming stripped 6 bases from V and 0 bases from J, with 11 bases between. The germline V gene has CDR1 SNHLY and CDR2 FYNNEI. The DNA of the CDR3 is TGTGCCAGCAGCGGGGACACCATGAACACTGAAGCTTTCTTT. Translated, it gives CASSGDTMNTEAFF.

The rearrangement joins TRBV13 to TRBJ1-1; possible D gene TRBD1, 5 bases. This CDR3 has 15 residues. Germline CDR1 PRHDT, CDR2 FYEKMQ (reference sequence). Trimming took 4 bases from V and 1 from J, leaving 13 bases between them. The CDR3 loop is CASSSRQGGNTEAFF. The CDR3 coding sequence is TGTGCCAGCAGCTCACGCCAGGGTGGGAACACTGAAGCTTTCTTT.

The chain uses TRBV29-1 and TRBJ1-1, with D possibly matching TRBD1 (6 bases). Germline loops: CDR1 SQVTM, CDR2 ANQGSEA. V was pared by 2 bases and J by 5 bases, with 15 bases between. The CDR3 is 14 residues long. CDR3 loop: CSVEFGLRGTEAFF. CDR3 in DNA: TGCAGCGTTGAATTCGGACTGAGGGGGACTGAAGCTTTCTTT.

The V and J genes are TRBV27 and TRBJ2-7, with D possibly matching TRBD2 (6 bases). The germline gives CDR1 MNHEY, CDR2 SMNVEV (reference sequence). CDR3 length equals 14 residues. V lost 3 bases, J lost 4 bases, and 13 bases lay in between. The CDR3 nucleotides read TGTGCCAGCAGTTTTGGCGACGGGAGATACGAGCAGTACTTC. This sequence encodes CASSFGDGRYEQYF.

The chain joins TRBV27 to TRBJ1-5; 8 bases are a match to TRBD1. CDR1 is MNHEY, CDR2 SMNVEV, per germline (reference sequence). The CDR3 has 18 residues. V lost 6 bases to trimming and J lost 1 base; unmatched junction nucleotides: 14. The chain's CDR3 is CASSPAAGRGQSNQPQHF. CDR3 bases: TGTGCCAGCAGCCCCGCTGCCGGCAGGGGGCAAAGCAATCAGCCCCAGCATTTT.

V gene TRBV29-1 combines with J gene TRBJ2-2, with 8 nucleotides matching TRBD2. The V and J ends lost 6 bases and 0 bases, in that order; junction bases with no gene match: 3. This CDR3 has 14 residues. Germline CDR1 SQVTM, CDR2 ANQGSEA. CDR3: CSVGGATNTGELFF. The DNA for the CDR3 is TGCAGCGTCGGGGGGGCAACGAACACCGGGGAGCTGTTTTTT.

This chain uses TRBV21-1 with TRBJ2-3; TRBD2, the table's D call, was not compared with the DNA. TRBV21-1 is marked as a pseudogene. The CDR3 has 17 amino acids. The CDR3 spells CASSKLGGGPSTDTQYF. The CDR3 nucleotides are TGTGCCAGCAGCAAATTAGGGGGAGGGCCGAGCACAGATACGCAGTATTTT.

This clone has only one observation. This chain links TRBV7-6 with TRBJ2-7; TRBD1 aligns across 7 bases. With 5 bases clipped from V and 6 bases from J, the junction kept 7 bases outside the gene matches. CDR3 length: 13 amino acids. Germline V gene data show CDR1 as SGHVS and CDR2 as FNYEAQ. The DNA of the CDR3 is TGTGCCAGCAGCGTAAATACAGGGGTCGAGCAGTACTTC. It specifies CASSVNTGVEQYF.

The gene calls are TRBV4-3 and TRBJ2-4, with TRBD1 matching 9 bases. Germline V gene data show CDR1 as LGHNA and CDR2 as YSLEER. The CDR3 length is 15 residues. J lost 1 base, V lost 5 bases, and 3 bases had no gene match. The CDR3 bases are TGCGCCAGCAGCGCCGGGACAGGGGCCAAAAACATTCAGTACTTC. The encoded protein is CASSAGTGAKNIQYF.

The chain joins TRBV28 to TRBJ1-1; 7 bases line up with TRBD1. Germline assignment: CDR1 MDHEN and CDR2 SYDVKM. This CDR3 is built from 15 residues. V was pared by 4 bases and J by 5 bases, with 10 bases of the junction left unmatched. The CDR3 bases are TGTGCCAGCAGTTCCGTTAGGGTACAGGGGACTGAAGCTTTCTTT. Residues: CASSSVRVQGTEAFF.

V and J are TRBV19 and TRBJ1-1; 8 bases align to TRBD1. Germline trimming cut 8 bases from V and 4 bases from J; bases unmatched to any gene: 6. Germline V gene lookup returns CDR1 LNHDA and CDR2 SQIVND (reference sequence). CDR3 size: 13 residues. The CDR3 spells CASPMDRATEAFF. The CDR3 DNA reads TGTGCCAGTCCGATGGACAGGGCCACTGAAGCTTTCTTT.

The rearrangement links TRBV5-1 to TRBJ2-7; 8 positions match TRBD2. This CDR3 has 15 residues. Unmatched junction bases numbered 7, after V lost 1 base and J lost 4 bases. Germline V CDR1 and CDR2: SGHRS, YFSETQ. The CDR3 loop is CASSLSTGGGYEQYF. The CDR3 DNA follows: TGCGCCAGCAGCTTGTCTACCGGGGGGGGTTACGAGCAGTACTTC.

This clone was seen more than once but under ten times. The CDR3 loop reads CASSGPDRNPNYGYTF. Written as DNA, the CDR3 is TGTGCCAGCAGTGGCCCGGACAGGAACCCTAACTATGGCTACACCTTC. The V gene is TRBV2, the J gene TRBJ1-2; 7 nucleotides align to TRBD1. The CDR3 has 16 amino acids. The germline gives CDR1 SNHLY, CDR2 FYNNEI. V lost 4 bases to trimming and J lost 0 bases; unmatched junction nucleotides: 8.

The chain employs TRBV4-3 and TRBJ2-1; TRBD2 is a possible D gene (7 bases). Germline CDR1 LGHNA, CDR2 YSLEER. Trimming cost V 0 bases and J 4 bases, with 16 bases left between them. This CDR3 is 17 amino acids long. The CDR3 DNA sequence: TGCGCCAGCAGCCAAGATCTAGGGGGGAGGGGGTACAATGAGCAGTTCTTC. This translates into CASSQDLGGRGYNEQFF.

The genes are TRBV10-1 and TRBJ1-1, with D possibly being TRBD1 (6 bases). The CDR3 loop spans 13 amino acids. V lost 8 bases and J 7 bases, leaving 17 bases between the germline ends. Germline CDR1 reads WNHNN; CDR2 reads SYGVQD (reference sequence). Here the CDR3 reads CASRGRGSGEAFF. Here the CDR3 DNA reads TGCGCCAGCCGCGGCAGGGGTTCGGGTGAAGCTTTCTTT.

The chain combines TRBV7-9 with TRBJ1-2; D remains ambiguous. CDR1 and CDR2 (germline): SEHNR, FQNEAQ (reference sequence). The CDR3 has 13 residues. Trimming removed 1 base at V and 7 bases at J, with 10 bases between. CDR3 sequence: CASSLGPGRGYTF. CDR3 coding DNA: TGTGCCAGCAGCTTAGGGCCAGGCCGTGGCTACACCTTC.

The rearrangement links TRBV5-1 to TRBJ2-3; the D gene is possibly TRBD1 (6 bases). Trimming stripped 1 base from V and 2 bases from J, with 11 bases between. Per the germline V gene, CDR1 is SGHRS and CDR2 is YFSETQ. This CDR3 is 15 amino acids long. The CDR3 nucleotides are TGCGCCAGCAGCTTGAGGGGGTTTTTCACAGATACGCAGTATTTT. The encoded protein is CASSLRGFFTDTQYF. Full variable domain (missing parts from reference TRBV5-1 and TRBJ2-3): KAGVTQTPRYLIKTRGQQVTLSCSPISGHRSVSWYQQTPGQGLQFLFEYFSETQRNKGNFPGRFSGRQFSNSRSEMNVSTLELGDSALYLCASSLRGFFTDTQYFGPGTRLTVL.

The chain employs TRBV19 and TRBJ1-5; 11 bases line up with TRBD1. CDR1 is LNHDA, CDR2 SQIVND, per germline (reference sequence). CDR3 length equals 14 residues. V was pared by 5 bases and J by 6 bases, with 3 bases of the junction left unmatched. The CDR3 is CASSAGQGVQPQHF. CDR3 bases: TGTGCCAGTAGTGCGGGACAGGGGGTTCAGCCCCAGCATTTT.

The chain recombines TRBV4-1 with TRBJ2-5; 10 positions agree with TRBD1. Unmatched junction bases numbered 5, after V lost 4 bases and J lost 0 bases. The CDR3 runs 16 residues. CDR1 is MGHRA, CDR2 YSYEKL, per germline. CDR3 DNA sequence: TGCGCCAGCAGCCCAAAGGGACAGGGGTACCAAGAGACCCAGTACTTC. This translates into CASSPKGQGYQETQYF.

The chain links TRBV21-1 to TRBJ1-5; TRBD1, the table's D call, was not compared with the DNA. TRBV21-1 represents a pseudogene. The CDR3 contains 16 residues. CDR3 residues: CASSPRTGLSNQPQHF. The DNA for the CDR3 is TGTGCCAGCAGCCCCAGGACAGGCCTAAGCAATCAGCCCCAGCATTTT.